The clone carrying this TCR beta chain was found a few times. The data derive from a study of cytomegalovirus exposure and HLA in healthy donors. Germline V gene lookup returns CDR1 MGHRA and CDR2 YSYEKL. The CDR3 sequence is 15 residues long. V trimming: 2 bases; J trimming: 8 bases; junction bases outside the gene matches: 6. Assay used: immunoSEQ multiplex PCR; TCRdb lists only in-frame clones, some missing. In the table there are 50,000 to 80,000 clones, roughly 90% of which are singletons. This sequence joins TRBV4-1 and TRBJ1-6, with 7 bases that match TRBD1. The material sequenced was PBMCs. The TCR was taken from a woman younger than 35 in good health and CMV-seronegative. DNA of the CDR3: TGCGCCAGCAGCCAACTCGACAGGGTAGATTCACCCCTCCACTTT. Amino acid sequence: CASSQLDRVDSPLHF.